The clone carrying this T cell receptor beta chain was observed a handful of times. The sample comes from a study of blood T cells in healthy people across ages. A second PCR of 7 to 11 cycles used a sample-barcoded 5' primer and a J-beta primer mix. No fewer than 3 million CDR3-containing paired-end reads came from each sample. In TCRdb, the 5' RACE reads were re-called with MiXCR into one record per CDR3 protein. This table holds roughly 700,000 distinct CDR3 sequences, about half found once. There were at least 6 micrograms of total RNA extracted from every sample. V was clipped by 1 base and J by 10 bases, with 11 bases between them. Germline V gives CDR1 MNHEY, CDR2 SVGAGI. This CDR3 has 12 amino acids.

What was sequenced was blood. The clonotype originates from a woman aged 60-75 years in good health. This sequence joins TRBV6-5 and TRBJ2-7; D gene unclear. The CDR3 region is CASSYYGETQYF. CDR3 DNA: TGTGCCAGCAGTTACTATGGGGAAACCCAGTACTTC.